The rows below give T cell receptor beta chains drawn from one sample of a study of cytomegalovirus exposure and HLA in healthy donors. The repertoire was sequenced with immunoSEQ multiplex PCR; TCRdb's copy has only in-frame clones and lacks some. The repertoire holds roughly 60,000 clones, 95% seen once, with approximately 5.4% in the top ten. Sequencing was carried out using PBMCs. The receptors derive from a young woman in good health and CMV-seropositive. CDR3s include the opening cysteine and the closing phenylalanine or tryptophan. A D gene is named only where the DNA matches it firmly. Only some rows state a clone size, as once, few, many or a class for expanded clones.

size	V	D	J	length	DNA	CDR3
once	TRBV15	TRBD2	TRBJ2-1	16	TGTGCCACCAGCAGGTATAGCGGGAGCCGGAACAATGAGCAGTTCTTC	CATSRYSGSRNNEQFF
.	TRBV7-9	.	TRBJ2-7	14	TGTGCCAGCAGCTTAGGCGGGATCCCCTACGAGCAGTACTTC	CASSLGGIPYEQYF
.	TRBV7-2	.	TRBJ1-5	15	TGTGCCAGCAGCTTAGGACCGACAGCAAATCAGCCCCAGCATTTT	CASSLGPTANQPQHF
.	TRBV6-1	.	TRBJ2-7	15	TGTGCCAGCAGTCCCCATGAAGGACAAAACTACGAGCAGTACTTC	CASSPHEGQNYEQYF
.	TRBV4-1	.	TRBJ2-2	14	TGCGCCAGCAGCCAGGGTAGACTAACCGGGGAGCTGTTTTTT	CASSQGRLTGELFF
.	TRBV2	TRBD1	TRBJ1-5	13	TGTGCCAGCAGTTTGACAGGGAATCAGCCCCAGCATTTT	CASSLTGNQPQHF
.	TRBV28	TRBD1	TRBJ2-1	13	TGTGCCAGCGGGACAGGAACCTACAATGAGCAGTTCTTC	CASGTGTYNEQFF
.	TRBV9	.	TRBJ2-2	13	TGTGCCAGCAGCGCCCCTGTGAGCGGGGAGCTGTTTTTT	CASSAPVSGELFF
.	TRBV28	TRBD1	TRBJ1-6	18	TGTGCCAGCAGTTCCGGACAGGCCGGGAGCTCCTATAATTCACCCCTCCACTTT	CASSSGQAGSSYNSPLHF
once	TRBV7-2	.	TRBJ2-7	13	TGTGCCAGCCGGGGTGGAGAGCCCTACGAGCAGTACTTC	CASRGGEPYEQYF
.	TRBV28	.	TRBJ2-1	15	TGTGCCAGCAGCCTACTAGCAGCCGTGAGGTTTGAGCAGTTCTTC	CASSLLAAVRFEQFF
.	TRBV25-1	.	TRBJ2-7	12	TGTGCCAGCAGTCATACAGGGCACGAGCAGTACTTC	CASSHTGHEQYF
once	TRBV5-1	.	TRBJ2-5	16	TGCGCCAGCAGCGAACCGGGTCATATTTTCCAAGAGACCCAGTACTTC	CASSEPGHIFQETQYF
.	TRBV27	.	TRBJ2-2	14	TGTGCCAGCAGTTTATCGTTCTACACCGGGGAGCTGTTTTTT	CASSLSFYTGELFF
.	TRBV7-8	.	TRBJ2-3	15	TGTGCCAGCAGGAACGACAGGGAGGGCACAGATACGCAGTATTTT	CASRNDREGTDTQYF
.	TRBV4-1	.	TRBJ2-6	15	TGCGCCAGCAGCCAGAGCTCCTCTGGGGCCAACGTCCTGACTTTC	CASSQSSSGANVLTF
.	TRBV9	.	TRBJ2-2	15	TGTGCCAGCAGCGATACCGGGACAACCACCGGGGAGCTGTTTTTT	CASSDTGTTTGELFF
.	TRBV7-3	.	TRBJ2-5	15	TGTGCCAGCAGCTCTACAGGCTCCTTAGGGGAGACCCAGTACTTC	CASSSTGSLGETQYF
.	TRBV11-2	TRBD2	TRBJ2-7	15	TGTGCCAGCAGCCGAGGGACTAGCGCCTCCTACGAGCAGTACTTC	CASSRGTSASYEQYF
.	TRBV4-1	.	TRBJ2-1	14	TGCGCCAGCAGCCAAGTGCGATCCTACAATGAGCAGTTCTTC	CASSQVRSYNEQFF
once	TRBV4-2	.	TRBJ1-2	14	TGTGCCAGCAGCCAAGATGAGGCGAGCTATGGCTACACCTTC	CASSQDEASYGYTF
.	TRBV11-2	TRBD2	TRBJ2-7	16	TGTGCCAGCAGCAAAACCGGGACTAGCGACTCCTACGAGCAGTACTTC	CASSKTGTSDSYEQYF
once	TRBV29-1	.	TRBJ2-3	15	TGCAGCGTTGAGACGGACACCTCCTCTGCAGATACGCAGTATTTT	CSVETDTSSADTQYF
.	TRBV10-3	TRBD1	TRBJ1-1	13	TGTGCCATCGGACAGGGGAGGAATACTGAAGCTTTCTTT	CAIGQGRNTEAFF
few	TRBV7-9	TRBD1	TRBJ1-2	15	TGTGCCACCAACTACGTAGGGACAGGGGACTATGGCTACACCTTC	CATNYVGTGDYGYTF
.	TRBV2	.	TRBJ1-2	16	TGTGCCAGCAGTGAAGCGCTTCGTGACAGGAGTTATGGCTACACCTTC	CASSEALRDRSYGYTF
.	TRBV5-6	.	TRBJ2-1	15	TGTGCCAGCAGCCCGTCCGCGACAGCCTACAATGAGCAGTTCTTC	CASSPSATAYNEQFF
.	TRBV6-4	TRBD1	TRBJ1-2	16	TGTGCCAGCAGTCTAATCCAGGGGGCGCAGTGCTATGGCTACACCTTC	CASSLIQGAQCYGYTF
.	TRBV7-9	.	TRBJ1-2	14	TGTGCCAGCAGTTCAGAGGCCCGCGGCTATGGCTACACCTTC	CASSSEARGYGYTF
.	TRBV15	.	TRBJ1-3	18	TGTGCCACCAGCAGAGATAACCCGGGGAAAGTGTCTGGAAACACCATATATTTT	CATSRDNPGKVSGNTIYF
.	TRBV5-6	TRBD1	TRBJ1-2	14	TGTGCCAGCAGCTTGGGACAGGGGGCCTATGGCTACACCTTC	CASSLGQGAYGYTF
.	TRBV5-1	.	TRBJ2-3	15	TGCGCCAGCAGCTTGGGTCAGGGTGGCGCAGATACGCAGTATTTT	CASSLGQGGADTQYF
few	TRBV15	TRBD1	TRBJ2-6	16	TGTGCCACCGGGACAGGGGCGAGCTCTGGGGCCAACGTCCTGACTTTC	CATGTGASSGANVLTF
.	TRBV12-5	TRBD1	TRBJ1-2	16	TGTGCTAGTGGCCGTCCCGGGACAGGGCTAGACTATGGCTACACCTTC	CASGRPGTGLDYGYTF
.	TRBV6-5	.	TRBJ2-5	12	TGTGCCAGCAGTCACACGGGTGAGACCCAGTACTTC	CASSHTGETQYF
.	TRBV4-1	.	TRBJ1-3	14	TGCGCCAGCAGCCGCCCGCAGGATGGAAACACCATATATTTT	CASSRPQDGNTIYF
.	TRBV14	TRBD1	TRBJ1-5	15	TGTGCCAGCAGCCCTCCCGGGACAGTCAATCAGCCCCAGCATTTT	CASSPPGTVNQPQHF
.	TRBV5-8	.	TRBJ1-5	17	TGTGCCAGCAGCTTGGTAGCAGGGGACTATAGCAATCAGCCCCAGCATTTT	CASSLVAGDYSNQPQHF
.	TRBV7-8	.	TRBJ1-4	15	TGTGCCAGCAGCCTTAGACCGGGGGGACGAGAAAAACTGTTTTTT	CASSLRPGGREKLFF
.	TRBV28	.	TRBJ1-2	13	TGTGCCAGCACTAAGACAAGCCACTATGGCTACACCTTC	CASTKTSHYGYTF
.	TRBV28	TRBD1	TRBJ1-2	14	TGTGCCAGCAGTAACAGACGACAGGGATATGGCTACACCTTC	CASSNRRQGYGYTF
.	TRBV18	TRBD1	TRBJ1-1	17	TGTGCCAGCTCACCAAGACAGGGTTCGGGGACGAGGACTGAAGCTTTCTTT	CASSPRQGSGTRTEAFF
.	TRBV5-8	.	TRBJ1-5	15	TGTGCCAGCAGCCCGGGACATTACAGCAATCAGCCCCAGCATTTT	CASSPGHYSNQPQHF
.	TRBV27	.	TRBJ1-2	16	TGTGCCAGCAGTTTTCGGGGGGGCCCTACGGAGGTCGGCTACACCTTC	CASSFRGGPTEVGYTF
.	TRBV28	.	TRBJ1-4	15	TGTGCCAGCAGTCCTCAACAGGGACCTAATGAAAAACTGTTTTTT	CASSPQQGPNEKLFF
.	TRBV2	.	TRBJ1-6	15	TGTGCCAGCAGCGAGGAGTCTCTCGATAATTCACCCCTCCACTTT	CASSEESLDNSPLHF
.	TRBV5-1	TRBD2	TRBJ2-7	20	TGCGCCAGCAGCCAACCACGGACTAGCGGGGGAACCTTTAGCTCCTACGAGCAGTACTTC	CASSQPRTSGGTFSSYEQYF
.	TRBV9	TRBD2	TRBJ2-3	14	TGTGCCAGCAGCGGAGCGGGAGATCGGTATACGCAGTATTTT	CASSGAGDRYTQYF
.	TRBV9	TRBD2	TRBJ2-1	16	TGTGCCAGCAGCGCCAGACTAGCGGGAGGTTACAATGAGCAGTTCTTC	CASSARLAGGYNEQFF
.	TRBV11-2	TRBD1	TRBJ2-7	15	TGTGCCAGCAGCTCAGGACAGGGATTGTCCTACGAGCAGTACTTC	CASSSGQGLSYEQYF
.	TRBV29-1	TRBD2	TRBJ2-3	15	TGCAGCGTTTCCCCTACTAGCGCAAACACAGATACGCAGTATTTT	CSVSPTSANTDTQYF
.	TRBV7-2	TRBD1	TRBJ1-4	14	TGTGCCAGCAGCGATGGACAGGGCTGGGAAAAACTGTTTTTT	CASSDGQGWEKLFF
.	TRBV4-1	TRBD2	TRBJ2-7	18	TGCGCCAGCAGCCAAGCTTCCCCTAGCGGGGCAAGCTCCTACGAGCAGTACTTC	CASSQASPSGASSYEQYF
.	TRBV5-1	TRBD2	TRBJ2-7	16	TGCGCCAGCAGCTCCAGTGGCGGACTAGCGGGCTACGAGCAGTACTTC	CASSSSGGLAGYEQYF